The 29 T cell receptor beta chains below all came from one sample that was sequenced in a study of blood T cell repertoires in COVID-19. Sequenced by immunoSEQ multiplex PCR; TCRdb stores in-frame clones only, minus some. The sample has about 210,000 clones, approximately 86% seen once; the top ten hold 1.5%. Sequencing was carried out using peripheral blood. Receptors originate from a young man with active or convalescent COVID-19.

The chain has TRBV5-6 and TRBJ1-3, with 8 bases matching TRBD1. The CDR3 length is 18 residues. Germline assignment: CDR1 SGHDT and CDR2 YYEEEE. With 4 bases clipped from V and 4 bases from J, the junction kept 16 bases outside the gene matches. Here the CDR3 DNA reads TGTGCCAGCAGCCTCACGATGATTCAGGGGGCTCCCGGAAACACCATATATTTT. It yields the protein CASSLTMIQGAPGNTIYF. The variable domain in full, completed from reference TRBV5-6 and TRBJ1-3, reads DAGVTQSPTHLIKTRGQQVTLRCSPKSGHDTVSWYQQALGQGPQFIFQYYEEEERQRGNFPDRFSGHQFPNYSSELNVNALLLGDSALYLCASSLTMIQGAPGNTIYFGEGSWLTVV.

This clone was counted once. This rearrangement joins TRBV6-5 to TRBJ2-5; 7 nucleotides align to TRBD2. The germline V gene encodes CDR1 MNHEY and CDR2 SVGAGI. The ends lost 7 bases at V and 4 bases at J; junction bases unmatched: 12. The CDR3 is made up of 15 amino acids. CDR3 region: CASTPAGVLLETQYF. CDR3 in DNA: TGTGCCAGCACTCCGGCGGGAGTACTGTTAGAGACCCAGTACTTC.

V is TRBV7-2 and J is TRBJ2-7, with a tentative D call TRBD2 (5 bases). This CDR3 comprises 14 residues. The germline V gene has CDR1 SGHTA and CDR2 FQGNSA. Trimming took 1 base from V and 0 from J, leaving 7 bases between them. This CDR3 reads CASSLDGSSYEQYF. CDR3 in DNA: TGTGCCAGCAGCTTAGATGGGAGCTCCTACGAGCAGTACTTC.

The V and J genes are TRBV4-2 and TRBJ1-2; 8 bases line up with TRBD1. CDR3 length equals 16 residues. Germline lookup yields CDR1 LGHNA and CDR2 YNFKEQ. J was trimmed by 5 bases and V by 0 bases; bases with no gene match: 8. The CDR3 nucleotides read TGTGCCAGCAGCCAAGATCTGGCAGGGGGCGATTATGGCTACACCTTC. Its protein product is CASSQDLAGGDYGYTF.

The chain uses TRBV28 and TRBJ2-7; 7 bases map to TRBD2. This CDR3 is built from 13 residues. V was clipped by 7 bases and J by 6 bases; unmatched bases: 9. Germline CDR1 reads MDHEN; CDR2 reads SYDVKM. The CDR3 sequence is CASNRAGASEQYF. The CDR3 DNA follows: TGTGCCAGCAATCGGGCGGGAGCAAGCGAGCAGTACTTC. Combining the CDR3 with reference TRBV28 and TRBJ2-7 gives the whole variable domain DVKVTQSSRYLVKRTGEKVFLECVQDMDHENMFWYRQDPGLGLRLIYFSYDVKMKEKGDIPEGYSVSREKKERFSLILESASTNQTSMYLCASNRAGASEQYFGPGTRLTVT.

The chain combines TRBV6-2 or TRBV6-3 with TRBJ2-2, with D possibly matching TRBD1 (6 bases). This CDR3 is 15 amino acids long. Germline V gives CDR1 MNHEY, CDR2 SVGEGT. The V end was cut by 6 bases, the J end by 0 bases, with 11 bases between. The CDR3 sequence: CASSKGQTNTGELFF. As DNA, the CDR3 is TGTGCCAGCAGCAAAGGACAGACGAACACCGGGGAGCTGTTTTTT.

This clone was counted between two and nine times. This chain uses TRBV18 with TRBJ1-5; tentative D call: TRBD1 (5 bases). Germline loops: CDR1 KGHSH, CDR2 LQKENI. The CDR3 runs to 15 residues. V lost 3 bases to trimming and J lost 10 bases, with 19 bases between them. CDR3 region: CASSPPIGVGGPQHF. CDR3 in DNA: TGTGCCAGCTCACCCCCGATAGGGGTCGGCGGACCCCAGCATTTT.

In DNA, the CDR3 is TGTGCCACCAGCGGCGGGACCCCCTGGGGCAATCAGCCCCAGCATTTT. It specifies CATSGGTPWGNQPQHF. The J gene is TRBJ1-5, the V gene TRBV15; D possibly corresponds to TRBD1 (5 bases). Trimming stripped 5 bases from V and 2 bases from J, with 16 bases between. The CDR3 extends over 16 amino acids. Germline-derived CDR1 and CDR2 are LNHNV and YYDKDF (reference sequence).

The CDR3 bases are TGCGCCAGCAGCCACGCGAACAGGGTTGTCCCAGATACGCAGTATTTT. Translation: CASSHANRVVPDTQYF. The chain recombines TRBV4-3 with TRBJ2-3; D is possibly TRBD1 (6 bases). The CDR3 covers 16 residues. Deletions cut 3 bases from V and 4 bases from J, with 17 bases between. Per the germline V gene, CDR1 is LGHNA and CDR2 is YSLEER.

The rearrangement links TRBV5-1 to TRBJ1-1; D unclear. The CDR3 loop spans 14 amino acids. V dropped 4 bases and J dropped 0 bases, with 10 bases sitting between them. In germline, CDR1 is SGHRS, CDR2 YFSETQ. CDR3 region: CASSPGGMNTEAFF. The CDR3, as DNA: TGCGCCAGCAGCCCTGGAGGGATGAACACTGAAGCTTTCTTT.

This clone was found once. The chain links TRBV6-2 or TRBV6-3 to TRBJ2-7, with 13 bases that match TRBD2. The CDR3 totals 16 residues. J lost 4 bases, V lost 4 bases, and 7 bases had no gene match. Germline loops: CDR1 MNHEY, CDR2 SVGEGT. CDR3 protein: CASSSTTSGRVYEQYF. As DNA, the CDR3 is TGTGCCAGCAGTTCCACTACTAGCGGGAGGGTGTACGAGCAGTACTTC.

The chain links TRBV6-5 to TRBJ2-1, with D uncertain. The CDR3 is 11 amino acids. With 2 bases removed from V and 6 bases from J, the gap between germline ends came to 2 bases. Germline V lookup: CDR1 MNHEY, CDR2 SVGAGI. The DNA for the CDR3 is TGTGCCAGCAGTTACCGCAATGAGCAGTTCTTC. It encodes CASSYRNEQFF.

The rearrangement links TRBV9 to TRBJ2-1; weak D call: TRBD2 (6 bases). This CDR3 region has 15 residues. The germline CDR1 and CDR2 sequences are SGDLS and YYNGEE. Trimming pared 0 bases from V and 8 bases from J, leaving 15 bases between. Written as DNA, the CDR3 is TGTGCCAGCAGCGTAGGTGGCCGGAGGGTCGATGAGCAGTTCTTC. Translating gives CASSVGGRRVDEQFF.

In this sample, this clone turned up once. This chain connects TRBV5-6 to TRBJ2-4; 12 bases map to TRBD2. CDR1 and CDR2 from the germline V gene are SGHDT and YYEEEE. This CDR3 contains 18 residues. V lost 7 bases, J lost 4 bases, and 15 bases stayed unmatched. CDR3 residues: CASGTLAGGTGTKNIQYF. CDR3 bases: TGTGCCAGCGGCACTCTAGCGGGAGGGACCGGGACAAAAAACATTCAGTACTTC.

CDR3 amino acids: CATSDFPSDRGTYEQYF. The DNA for the CDR3 is TGTGCCACCAGTGATTTCCCCTCTGACAGGGGAACCTACGAGCAGTACTTC. The J gene is TRBJ2-7, the V gene TRBV24-1; 8 nucleotides align to TRBD1. The V and J ends lost 1 base and 2 bases, in that order; junction bases with no gene match: 9. The CDR3 spans 17 residues. Germline CDR1 is KGHDR and CDR2 is SFDVKD.

The rearrangement uses TRBV3-1 (or the pseudogene TRBV3-2) and TRBJ2-2, with TRBD2 identical over 14 bases. The germline CDR1 and CDR2 sequences are LGHDT and YNNKEL (reference sequence). CDR3 length equals 15 residues. Trimming cost V 5 bases and J 4 bases; bases outside gene matches: 0. The CDR3 sequence is CASSGLAGGTGELFF. CDR3 nucleotide sequence: TGTGCCAGCAGCGGACTAGCGGGAGGCACCGGGGAGCTGTTTTTT.

J is TRBJ2-6 and V is TRBV30; D ambiguous. CDR3 length: 12 residues. CDR1 and CDR2 (germline): GTSNPN, SVGIG (reference sequence). Deletions cut 5 bases from V and 9 bases from J, with 11 bases between. CDR3 region: CAWSRIDNVLTF. CDR3 nucleotides: TGTGCCTGGTCCAGGATTGACAACGTCCTGACTTTC.

In DNA, the CDR3 is TGTGCCAGCAGCCGCGGACAGGGCGAGATACGTGGCTACACCTTC. Residues: CASSRGQGEIRGYTF. V and J are TRBV11-1 and TRBJ1-2, with 8 nucleotides matching TRBD1. With V trimmed by 5 bases and J by 7 bases, 12 bases remained unmatched. The CDR3 has 15 amino acids. Germline CDR1 reads SGHAT; CDR2 reads FQDESV (reference sequence).

The V gene is TRBV12-3 or TRBV12-4, the J gene TRBJ2-5; D possibly corresponds to TRBD1 (6 bases). The germline V and J ends were trimmed by 6 bases and 4 bases, with 12 bases remaining between them. This CDR3 region has 13 residues. The CDR3: CASSPQGRETQYF. The CDR3 DNA follows: TGTGCCAGCAGCCCACAGGGTCGAGAGACCCAGTACTTC.

The chain employs TRBV6-4 and TRBJ2-3, with TRBD2 identical over 8 bases. CDR3 size: 14 residues. Germline CDR1 MRHNA, CDR2 SNTAGT. V was pared by 4 bases and J by 0 bases, with 0 bases of the junction left unmatched. CDR3 loop: CASSAGGSTDTQYF. CDR3 bases: TGTGCCAGCAGTGCGGGGGGGAGCACAGATACGCAGTATTTT.

There are many counts of this clone. CDR3 region: CASSLGRTIKQETQYF. CDR3 bases: TGTGCCAGCAGCTTAGGCCGGACTATAAAGCAAGAGACCCAGTACTTC. The rearrangement links TRBV7-7 to TRBJ2-5; weak D call: TRBD2 (6 bases). The germline V gene has CDR1 SSHAT and CDR2 FNYEAQ (reference sequence). V was clipped by 1 base and J by 2 bases, with 14 bases between them. This CDR3 has 16 amino acids.

The chain carries TRBV30 and TRBJ1-6; 8 bases are a match to TRBD1. With 3 bases clipped from V and 2 bases from J, the junction kept 3 bases outside the gene matches. The CDR3 is made up of 15 amino acids. Germline CDR1 is GTSNPN and CDR2 is SVGIG (reference sequence). DNA of the CDR3: TGTGCCTGGAGAAGGACAGGGACCTATAATTCACCCCTCCACTTT. Protein product: CAWRRTGTYNSPLHF.

This clone showed up just once. The gene calls are TRBV4-3 and TRBJ1-1; D gene unclear. This CDR3 comprises 15 residues. CDR1 is LGHNA, CDR2 YSLEER, per germline. Trimming shortened V by 1 base and J by 7 bases, and 16 bases separated the two germline ends. This CDR3 is CASSQGVARSNEAFF. The CDR3 coding sequence is TGCGCCAGCAGCCAAGGCGTTGCGAGGAGTAATGAAGCTTTCTTT.

The genes are TRBV4-1 and TRBJ2-3, with unresolved D. From germline, CDR1 is MGHRA and CDR2 YSYEKL. There are 16 residues in the CDR3. V lost 0 bases and J lost 0, with 10 bases in between. The CDR3 coding sequence is TGCGCCAGCAGCCAAGACTTGGCGGAGAGCACAGATACGCAGTATTTT. This sequence encodes CASSQDLAESTDTQYF.

This chain connects TRBV27 to TRBJ2-7, with 9 bases that match TRBD1. Looked up from germline, CDR1 is MNHEY and CDR2 is SMNVEV (reference sequence). After removal of 4 bases from V and 2 bases from J, the junction contained 6 bases not matched to a gene. This CDR3 comprises 15 residues. Here the CDR3 reads CASSWGQGLTYEQYF. The DNA of the CDR3 is TGTGCCAGCAGTTGGGGACAGGGATTAACCTACGAGCAGTACTTC.

This clone was found once. The chain recombines TRBV29-1 with TRBJ2-2; 10 bases agree with TRBD1. Germline V lookup: CDR1 SQVTM, CDR2 ANQGSEA. This CDR3 is 14 amino acids long. Trimming removed 7 bases from V and 6 bases from J; junction bases left unmatched: 8. Here the CDR3 reads CSGGTGVGPGELFF. The CDR3 nucleotides are TGCAGCGGGGGGACAGGGGTTGGCCCCGGGGAGCTGTTTTTT.

The chain has TRBV5-1 and TRBJ2-7, with D uncertain. V lost 0 bases and J 1 base, leaving 5 bases between the germline ends. There are 13 residues in the CDR3. The germline gives CDR1 SGHRS, CDR2 YFSETQ. CDR3 in amino acids: CASSLARSYEQYF. In DNA, the CDR3 is TGCGCCAGCAGCTTGGCTAGGTCCTACGAGCAGTACTTC.

The chain is built from TRBV10-3 and TRBJ2-7, with 15 bases lining up with TRBD2. Germline lookup yields CDR1 ENHRY and CDR2 SYGVKD. J gave up 2 bases and V 4 bases, and 18 bases lay outside the gene matches. The CDR3 covers 21 residues. Written as DNA, the CDR3 is TGTGCCATCAGTGCTCAATCGCCCTATACAGGACTAGCGGGAGGGCCCTACGAGCAGTACTTC. It translates to CAISAQSPYTGLAGGPYEQYF.

The chain joins TRBV28 to TRBJ2-6; 7 bases agree with TRBD1. V trimming: 4 bases; J trimming: 4 bases; junction bases outside the gene matches: 10. Looked up from germline, CDR1 is MDHEN and CDR2 is SYDVKM. The CDR3 has 17 amino acids. CDR3: CASSSNTGVAGANVLTF. In nucleotides, the CDR3 is TGTGCCAGCAGTTCGAACACAGGGGTCGCCGGGGCCAACGTCCTGACTTTC. Full variable domain (rest looked up from reference TRBV28 and TRBJ2-6): DVKVTQSSRYLVKRTGEKVFLECVQDMDHENMFWYRQDPGLGLRLIYFSYDVKMKEKGDIPEGYSVSREKKERFSLILESASTNQTSMYLCASSSNTGVAGANVLTFGAGSRLTVL.